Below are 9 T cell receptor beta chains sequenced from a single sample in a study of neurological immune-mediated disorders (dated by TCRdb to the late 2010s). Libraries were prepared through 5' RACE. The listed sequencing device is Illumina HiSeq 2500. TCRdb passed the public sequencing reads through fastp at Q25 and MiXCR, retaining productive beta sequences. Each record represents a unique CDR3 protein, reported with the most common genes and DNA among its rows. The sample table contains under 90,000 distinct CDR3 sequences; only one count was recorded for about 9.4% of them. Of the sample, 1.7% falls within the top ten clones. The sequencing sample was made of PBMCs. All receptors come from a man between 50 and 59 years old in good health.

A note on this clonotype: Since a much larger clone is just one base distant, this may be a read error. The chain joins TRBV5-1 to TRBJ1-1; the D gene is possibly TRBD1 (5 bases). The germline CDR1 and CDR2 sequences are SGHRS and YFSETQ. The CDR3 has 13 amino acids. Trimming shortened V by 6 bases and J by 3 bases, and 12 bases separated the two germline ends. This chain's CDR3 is CASMLRGDTEAFF. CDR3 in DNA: TGCGCCAGCATGCTCCGGGGGGACACTGAAGCTTTCTTT.

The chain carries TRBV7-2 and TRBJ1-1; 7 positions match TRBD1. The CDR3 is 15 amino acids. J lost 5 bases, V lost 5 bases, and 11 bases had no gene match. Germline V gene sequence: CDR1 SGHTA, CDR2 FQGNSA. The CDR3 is CASSVTRDSATEAFF. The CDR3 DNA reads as TGTGCCAGCAGCGTTACCCGGGACAGCGCTACTGAAGCTTTCTTT.

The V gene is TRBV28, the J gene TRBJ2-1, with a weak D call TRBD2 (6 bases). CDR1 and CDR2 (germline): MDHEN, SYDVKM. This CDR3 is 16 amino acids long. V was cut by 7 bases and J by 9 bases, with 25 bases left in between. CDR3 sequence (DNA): TGTGCCAGCAACTCATCGCCGGGGTTGGGGCGGGGTGAGCAGTTCTTC. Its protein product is CASNSSPGLGRGEQFF. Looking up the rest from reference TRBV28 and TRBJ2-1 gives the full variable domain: DVKVTQSSRYLVKRTGEKVFLECVQDMDHENMFWYRQDPGLGLRLIYFSYDVKMKEKGDIPEGYSVSREKKERFSLILESASTNQTSMYLCASNSSPGLGRGEQFFGPGTRLTVL.

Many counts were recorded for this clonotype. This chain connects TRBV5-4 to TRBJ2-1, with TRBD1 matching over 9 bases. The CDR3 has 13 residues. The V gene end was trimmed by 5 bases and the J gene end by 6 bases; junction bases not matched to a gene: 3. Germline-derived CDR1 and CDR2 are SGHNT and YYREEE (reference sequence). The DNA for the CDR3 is TGTGCCAGCAGTTCGGGACAGGGCAATGAGCAGTTCTTC. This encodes CASSSGQGNEQFF.

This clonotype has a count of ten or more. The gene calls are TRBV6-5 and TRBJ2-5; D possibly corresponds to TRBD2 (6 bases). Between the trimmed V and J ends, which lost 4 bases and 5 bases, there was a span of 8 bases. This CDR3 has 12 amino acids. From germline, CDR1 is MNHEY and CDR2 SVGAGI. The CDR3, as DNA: TGTGCCAGCAGTTGGAGGGGTGAGACCCAGTACTTC. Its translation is CASSWRGETQYF.

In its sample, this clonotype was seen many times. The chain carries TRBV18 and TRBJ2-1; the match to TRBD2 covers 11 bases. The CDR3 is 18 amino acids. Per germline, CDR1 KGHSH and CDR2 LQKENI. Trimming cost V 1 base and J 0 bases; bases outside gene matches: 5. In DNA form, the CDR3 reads TGTGCCAGCTCACCACAGGATACTAGCGGGAGCTCCTACAATGAGCAGTTCTTC. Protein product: CASSPQDTSGSSYNEQFF. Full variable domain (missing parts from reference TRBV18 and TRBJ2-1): NAGVMQNPRHLVRRRGQEARLRCSPMKGHSHVYWYRQLPEEGLKFMVYLQKENIIDESGMPKERFSAEFPKEGPSILRIQQVVRGDSAAYFCASSPQDTSGSSYNEQFFGPGTRLTVL.

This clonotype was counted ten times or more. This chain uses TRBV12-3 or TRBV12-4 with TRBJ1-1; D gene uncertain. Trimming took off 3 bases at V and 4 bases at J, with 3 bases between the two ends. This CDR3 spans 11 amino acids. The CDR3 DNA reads TGTGCCAGCAGTTTCACCACTGAAGCTTTCTTT. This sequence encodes CASSFTTEAFF.

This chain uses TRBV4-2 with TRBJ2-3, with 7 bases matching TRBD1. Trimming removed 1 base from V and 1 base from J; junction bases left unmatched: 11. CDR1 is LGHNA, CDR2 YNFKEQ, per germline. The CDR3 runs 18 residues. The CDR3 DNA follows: TGTGCCAGCAGCCAAGTCAGGGGGACGGACCGAGGCACAGATACGCAGTATTTT. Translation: CASSQVRGTDRGTDTQYF.

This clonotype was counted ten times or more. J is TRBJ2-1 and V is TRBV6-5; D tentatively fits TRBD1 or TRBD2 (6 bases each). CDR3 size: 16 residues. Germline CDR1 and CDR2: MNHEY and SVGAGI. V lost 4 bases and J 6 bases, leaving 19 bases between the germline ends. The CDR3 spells CASSSATGTLGNEQFF. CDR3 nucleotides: TGTGCCAGCAGTTCGGCCACAGGGACTTTGGGCAATGAGCAGTTCTTC.